Sequencing of this TCR beta chain was carried out in a study of regulatory T cells in long-lasting Graves disease. Findings and caveats of the study: TRBV28 was favored in persistent disease, as were TRBJ1-2 and TRBJ2-5.

The CDR3 is made up of 14 amino acids. Germline CDR1 ENHRY, CDR2 SYGVKD. A few counts support this clonotype. Its antigen is undetermined. An end of the junction differs from the germline gene, which may be a read error. Library construction for TCR beta used iRepertoire HTBI primers and Arm-PCR of CDR3 regions. TCRdb re-analysed the multiplex PCR reads in MiXCR, keeping a single row per CDR3 protein. The sample has hundreds of thousands of distinct CDR3 sequences; around a sixth are singletons. Time point denoted: newly diagnosed GD, antithyroid drugs for less than 3 months. The TCR library used RNA extracted from PBMCs.

The TCR comes from a female donor with Graves disease. The rearrangement uses TRBV10-3 and TRBJ1-1, with D possibly TRBD1 on 6 matching bases. Source: peripheral blood mononuclear cells (PBMCs), taken at new diagnosis, from a patient treated with antithyroid drugs. The CDR3 DNA reads TGTGCCATCAGTGAGCTATACAGGGTGGATGAAGCTCTCTTT. Residues: CAISELYRVDEALF.